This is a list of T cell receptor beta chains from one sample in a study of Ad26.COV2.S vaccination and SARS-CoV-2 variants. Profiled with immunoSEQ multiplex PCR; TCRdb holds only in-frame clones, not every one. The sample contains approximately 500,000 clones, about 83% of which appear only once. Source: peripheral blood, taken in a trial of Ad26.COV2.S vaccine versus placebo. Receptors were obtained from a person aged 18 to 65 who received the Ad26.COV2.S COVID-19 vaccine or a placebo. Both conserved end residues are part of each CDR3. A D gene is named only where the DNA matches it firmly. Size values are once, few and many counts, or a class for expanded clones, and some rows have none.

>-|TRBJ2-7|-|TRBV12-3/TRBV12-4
TGTGCCAGCAGTTTGGGGTCCTACGAGCAGTACTTC
CASSLGSYEQYF
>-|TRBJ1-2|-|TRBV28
TGTGCCAGCACCAAAGGGCAGGGCGGGAATGGCTACACCTTC
CASTKGQGGNGYTF
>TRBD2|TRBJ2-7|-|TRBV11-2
TGTGCCAGCAGCTTATTAGCTAGCGGGAGTACTTACGAGCAGTACTTC
CASSLLASGSTYEQYF
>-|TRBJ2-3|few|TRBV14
TGTGCCAGCAGCCAAGATCGGGTATGGGCAGATACGCAGTATTTT
CASSQDRVWADTQYF
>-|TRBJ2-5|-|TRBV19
TGTGCCAGTAGTATAGGCAGGGACCAAGAGACCCAGTACTTC
CASSIGRDQETQYF
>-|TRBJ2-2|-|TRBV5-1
TGCGCCAGCAGCTTCAACCAGGGAAAGGGCAACACCGGGGAGCTGTTTTTT
CASSFNQGKGNTGELFF
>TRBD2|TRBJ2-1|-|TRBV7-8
TGTGCCAGCAGCTTAGAGGGGGTAGCGGGAGGGGTGCGGGAGCAGTTCTTC
CASSLEGVAGGVREQFF
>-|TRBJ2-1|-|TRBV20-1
TGCAGTGCTAGTTACCCTGCGGATGAGCAGTTCTTC
CSASYPADEQFF
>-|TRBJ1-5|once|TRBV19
TGTGCCAGTAAGGTGGAGGGGGGACTTGGTCAGCCCCAGCATTTT
CASKVEGGLGQPQHF
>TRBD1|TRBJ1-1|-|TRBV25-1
TGTGCCAGCAGTGATCCGGGACAGACACCTCGAGCTTTCTTT
CASSDPGQTPRAFF
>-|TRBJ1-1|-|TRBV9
TGTGCCAGCAGCGTGGGACTGACGAACACTGAAGCTTTCTTT
CASSVGLTNTEAFF
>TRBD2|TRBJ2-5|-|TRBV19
TGTGCCAGTAGTATCGGTGGTTTATCGGGGGGTCGGGAGACCCAGTACTTC
CASSIGGLSGGRETQYF
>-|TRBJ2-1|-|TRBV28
TGTGCCAGCAGTTTAAGGCGGGACGCCTACAATGAGCAGTTCTTC
CASSLRRDAYNEQFF
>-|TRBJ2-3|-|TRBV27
TGTGCCAGCAGTTTAGAAAATCGGGGAGGCTGGGATACGCAGTATTTT
CASSLENRGGWDTQYF
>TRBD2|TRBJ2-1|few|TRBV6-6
TGTGCCAGCAGCCCCCCGGGACTAGCGGGAGATGAGCAGTTCTTC
CASSPPGLAGDEQFF